This T cell receptor beta chain was found in a study of blood T cell repertoires in COVID-19 (dated by TCRdb to 2019 to 2021). For context, the study as a whole: Collaborator samples came from the United States, Italy and Spain and covered acute and convalescent phases of COVID-19. Samples came from the ongoing ImmuneRACE study (first 160 participants) plus 1,254 subjects from 6 global collaborators. Subjects who had been exposed to COVID-19, were actively infected with it, or had recovered from it provided the deeply sampled blood TCRbeta repertoires that made up the dataset. Where available, HLA class I and class II types were taken from metadata supplied by the sample provider and were not determined by assay-based typing. A de-identified subject ID, COVID-19 status, age in years and sex were almost always included in the sample metadata. The material from the prospective study consisted of cDNA or gDNA derived from T cells, B-cell-depleted T cells, or PBMCs. A freely available public database, intended as a resource for researchers studying the immune response to SARS-CoV-2, is where the repertoires were released.

General conclusions and limits of the study: Clinical and demographic metadata were provided uncurated, with the amount varying by source and participant.

The immunoSEQ Assay, a bias-controlled multiplex PCR, was used to amplify TCRbeta CDR3 regions from genomic DNA. As for the authors' bioinformatics: Nucleated cell counts per sample were estimated from amplification of reference gene primers within the assay. Sequence reads were collapsed and filtered to measure the absolute abundance of every unique TCRbeta CDR3 rearrangement. Productive Simpson clonality was computed per sample as the square root of Simpson's diversity index over productive rearrangements. In its TCRdb copy, this immuneACCESS table keeps in-frame sequences only and misses some clones. Where compared with another copy, unresolved V genes explain less than half of these, and the others have no known cause. The V and J calls and clone size come from that table; D and trimming were worked out from the DNA. The sample table records over 100,000 clones; 70% to 90% of these occur just once. Jointly, the top ten make up roughly 1.5% of the sample.

Whole blood was collected in K2EDTA tubes by collaborating institutions according to the institutions' own protocols. For TCRbeta analysis, collaborator samples were shipped as frozen whole blood, as isolated PBMCs, or as DNA extracted from either sample type. From its cysteine to its phenylalanine, the CDR3 spans 16 amino acids. Of all the DNA, just the CDR3 is kept, 48 bases in frame from base 1. CDR1 and CDR2 were assigned from the germline V gene as MNHNS and SASEGT. In the case of this clone: It lacks a known antigen. Germline is not matched at one junction end, which may reflect a read error.

This receptor chain uses TRBV6-1 and TRBJ2-7; TRBD2 fits 13 bases in the junction. What was sequenced was peripheral blood. This sequence was found in a man between 35 and 55 years old with acute or convalescent COVID-19. The DNA is TGTGCCAGCAGTGAAGGTGGGGCCAGACTAGCGGGGGGCTGGAACTTC. This gives the protein CASSEGGARLAGGWNF.